The rows below give T cell receptor beta chains drawn from one sample of a study of OX40 agonist ivuxolimab in advanced cancers. Assay used: immunoSEQ multiplex PCR; TCRdb lists only in-frame clones, some missing. This table has approximately 11,000 clones, about three quarters appearing once. The source material was CD4+ or CD8+ T cells sorted from blood, sampled in a trial of the OX40 agonist ivuxolimab. These receptor sequences come from an adult with an advanced solid tumor such as melanoma, head and neck, liver or kidney cancer. Each CDR3 is given with its conserved first and last residue. A D gene is named only where the DNA matches it firmly. Part of the rows lack a size; the others show once, few, many or a class for expanded clones.

clone_size: NA
j_call: TRBJ2-6
v_call: TRBV7-9
d_call: NA
cdr3_aa: CASSTSRSGANVLTF
cdr3_nt: TGTGCCAGCAGCACCTCTAGATCTGGGGCCAACGTCCTGACTTTC

clone_size: NA
j_call: TRBJ2-5
v_call: TRBV18
d_call: TRBD1
cdr3_aa: CASSPLDREETQYF
cdr3_nt: TGTGCCAGCTCACCACTCGACAGGGAAGAGACCCAGTACTTC

clone_size: few
j_call: TRBJ1-1
v_call: TRBV5-5
d_call: TRBD1
cdr3_aa: CASSLRGPEYLNTEAFF
cdr3_nt: TGTGCCAGCAGCCTGAGGGGGCCTGAATACCTGAACACTGAAGCTTTCTTT

clone_size: NA
j_call: TRBJ2-1
v_call: TRBV7-8
d_call: TRBD1
cdr3_aa: CASSSGQGSYNEQFF
cdr3_nt: TGTGCCAGCAGCTCGGGACAGGGCTCCTACAATGAGCAGTTCTTC

clone_size: NA
j_call: TRBJ2-1
v_call: TRBV4-2
d_call: TRBD2
cdr3_aa: CASSQVSPSGATYNEQFF
cdr3_nt: TGTGCCAGCAGCCAAGTTTCCCCTAGCGGGGCTACTTACAATGAGCAGTTCTTC

clone_size: few
j_call: TRBJ2-2
v_call: TRBV6-1
d_call: NA
cdr3_aa: CASSETETGELFF
cdr3_nt: TGTGCCAGCAGTGAAACGGAGACCGGGGAGCTGTTTTTT

clone_size: NA
j_call: TRBJ2-7
v_call: TRBV7-2
d_call: NA
cdr3_aa: CASSFLTTYEQYF
cdr3_nt: TGTGCCAGCAGCTTTCTCACTACCTACGAGCAGTACTTC

clone_size: NA
j_call: TRBJ2-7
v_call: TRBV21-1
d_call: NA
cdr3_aa: CASSRMAGIDYEQYF
cdr3_nt: TGTGCCAGCAGTAGGATGGCCGGGATCGACTACGAGCAGTACTTC

clone_size: few
j_call: TRBJ1-1
v_call: TRBV19
d_call: NA
cdr3_aa: CASSLTGGTEAFF
cdr3_nt: TGTGCCAGTAGTCTCACCGGGGGCACTGAAGCTTTCTTT

clone_size: NA
j_call: TRBJ1-1
v_call: TRBV4-1
d_call: TRBD1
cdr3_aa: CASSRGQGNTEAFF
cdr3_nt: TGCGCCAGCAGCCGGGGACAGGGGAACACTGAAGCTTTCTTT

clone_size: NA
j_call: TRBJ2-7
v_call: TRBV7-6
d_call: TRBD2
cdr3_aa: CASSLFGASGVYEQYF
cdr3_nt: TGTGCCAGCAGCTTATTTGGGGCTAGCGGGGTATACGAGCAGTACTTC

clone_size: NA
j_call: TRBJ2-7
v_call: TRBV11-2
d_call: TRBD1
cdr3_aa: CASSPYRGTYEQYF
cdr3_nt: TGTGCCAGCAGCCCCTACAGGGGTACCTACGAGCAGTACTTC

clone_size: NA
j_call: TRBJ1-5
v_call: TRBV28
d_call: NA
cdr3_aa: CASSWLGSLEPQHF
cdr3_nt: TGTGCCAGCAGCTGGCTGGGTTCATTGGAGCCCCAGCATTTT

clone_size: NA
j_call: TRBJ1-1
v_call: TRBV15
d_call: NA
cdr3_aa: CATLFPGSTEAFF
cdr3_nt: TGTGCCACCCTTTTCCCGGGTAGCACTGAAGCTTTCTTT

clone_size: NA
j_call: TRBJ2-5
v_call: TRBV30
d_call: NA
cdr3_aa: CAWSTMEPQETQYF
cdr3_nt: TGTGCCTGGAGTACTATGGAGCCTCAAGAGACCCAGTACTTC

clone_size: NA
j_call: TRBJ1-1
v_call: TRBV6-6
d_call: NA
cdr3_aa: CASSLFQGFEAFF
cdr3_nt: TGTGCCAGCAGTCTGTTTCAGGGATTTGAAGCTTTCTTT